This TCR beta chain stems from a study of cytomegalovirus exposure and HLA in healthy donors (dated by TCRdb to 2015 to 2018). General notes on the study: A later analysis indicated that the 120 validation repertoires were generated on the platform also employed for the 666 repertoires of the first cohort. The study was designed to test whether signatures of past pathogen exposure could be identified by cataloging public T cell receptors. Besides the first cohort of 550 to 750 subjects, a separate validation cohort made up of roughly 120 different subjects was used. To predict cytomegalovirus infection status, the study brought together high-throughput TCR immunosequencing, statistical association of individual TCRs with disease status, and machine learning. The paper's findings and limits, for the study overall: The validation cohort had no HLA typing available for a later analysis, so co-occurrence within that cohort was assessed over all 130 or so repertoires. Of the cluster scores, 94% were above 0 in a later analysis, which found that TCRs clustered in the first cohort also tended to co-occur in the 95 to 150 validation repertoires. A total of some 180 TCR beta chains were listed by the study as associated with cytomegalovirus. The authors suggested that the approach could potentially be generalized to other disease states and immunological phenotypes. In both the original and validation cohorts, the classifier was reported to diagnose cytomegalovirus status with high specificity and sensitivity. While some public TCRs were present in many individuals, most TCR sequences turned up only very rarely across donors. Three of the identified cytomegalovirus-associated TCR beta chains were confirmed in vitro to be specific for cytomegalovirus antigens.

The receptor library was made with the immunoSEQ multiplex PCR assay. The study's processing was this. A statistical classification framework was developed to diagnose cytomegalovirus status using the catalog of TCR beta chain sequences. TCRdb stores this immuneACCESS table with in-frame sequences only. Part of the clones is absent; in the studies checked, under half of the shortfall reflects unresolved V genes, and no reason is known for the rest. V and J calls and clone size come straight from that table; D and trimming were deduced from the DNA. Counted in this sample were about 120,000 clones; 89% of them appeared once. The ten largest clones represent approximately 1.1% of the sample. Trimming accounts for 1 base at V and 8 bases at J, while the number of junction bases matched to no gene is 0. From the cysteine up to the phenylalanine, the CDR3 has a length of 14 residues. The entry retains the CDR3 DNA only, 42 bases that are in frame from base 1. CDR1 is given as MGHDK and CDR2 as SYGVNS, both from the germline V gene.

Of note for this clone: The specificity of this receptor is unknown. No base-level quality is on record; no much larger clone is a single base apart.

Donors formed part of the validation cohort, which comprised some 120 subjects and was distinct from the first cohort of 550 to 850 subjects. The chain uses TRBV25-1 and TRBJ1-4; TRBD1 agrees with 11 junctional bases. The sequence was obtained from a woman younger than 30 in good health and CMV-seronegative. The specimen was PBMCs. Here the CDR3 is given as CASSEWDRGEKLFF. The base sequence is TGTGCCAGCAGTGAATGGGACAGGGGGGAAAAACTGTTTTTT.